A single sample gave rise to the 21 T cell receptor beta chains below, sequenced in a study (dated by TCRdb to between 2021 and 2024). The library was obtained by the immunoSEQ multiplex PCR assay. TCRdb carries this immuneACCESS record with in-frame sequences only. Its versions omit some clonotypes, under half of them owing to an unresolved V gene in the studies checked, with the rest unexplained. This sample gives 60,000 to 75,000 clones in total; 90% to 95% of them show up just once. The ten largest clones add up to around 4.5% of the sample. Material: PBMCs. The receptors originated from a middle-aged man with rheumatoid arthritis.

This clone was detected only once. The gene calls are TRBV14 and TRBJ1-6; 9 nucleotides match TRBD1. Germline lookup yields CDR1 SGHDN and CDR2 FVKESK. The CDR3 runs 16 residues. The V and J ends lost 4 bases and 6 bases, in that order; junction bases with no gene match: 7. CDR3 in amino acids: CASSLRQGVPNSPLHF. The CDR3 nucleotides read TGTGCCAGCAGCCTACGACAGGGGGTCCCTAATTCACCCCTCCACTTT.

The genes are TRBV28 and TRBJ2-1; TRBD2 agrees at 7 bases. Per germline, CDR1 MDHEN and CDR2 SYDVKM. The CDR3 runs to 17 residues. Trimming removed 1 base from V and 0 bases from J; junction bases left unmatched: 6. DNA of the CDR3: TGTGCCAGCAGTTTATTACTAGCGCGAAGCTCCTACAATGAGCAGTTCTTC. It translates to CASSLLLARSSYNEQFF.

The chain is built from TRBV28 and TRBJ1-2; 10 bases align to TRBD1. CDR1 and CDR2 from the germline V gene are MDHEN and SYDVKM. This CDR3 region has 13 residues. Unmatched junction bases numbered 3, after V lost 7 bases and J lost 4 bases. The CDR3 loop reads CASTRTGGYGYTF. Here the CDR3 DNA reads TGTGCCAGCACCAGGACAGGGGGCTATGGCTACACCTTC.

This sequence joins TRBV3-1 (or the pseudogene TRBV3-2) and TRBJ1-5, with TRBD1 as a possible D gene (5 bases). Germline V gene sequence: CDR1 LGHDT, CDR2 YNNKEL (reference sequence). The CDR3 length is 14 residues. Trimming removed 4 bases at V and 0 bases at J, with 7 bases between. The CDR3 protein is CASSRRDSNQPQHF. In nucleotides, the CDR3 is TGTGCCAGCAGCCGCAGGGATAGCAATCAGCCCCAGCATTTT.

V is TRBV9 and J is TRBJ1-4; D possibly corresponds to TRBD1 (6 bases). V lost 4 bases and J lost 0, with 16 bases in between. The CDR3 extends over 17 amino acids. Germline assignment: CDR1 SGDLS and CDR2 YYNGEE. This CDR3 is CASSLSIGGATNEKLFF. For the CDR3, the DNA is TGTGCCAGCAGCTTGTCGATAGGGGGGGCAACTAATGAAAAACTGTTTTTT.

CDR3 residues: CASTRGTTDTQYF. CDR3 DNA sequence: TGCGCCAGCACTCGAGGGACCACAGATACGCAGTATTTT. The chain recombines TRBV5-1 with TRBJ2-3, with D perhaps TRBD1 or TRBD2 (5 bases each). The V and J ends lost 6 bases and 2 bases respectively, with 10 bases between them. The CDR3 covers 13 residues. Germline CDR1 and CDR2: SGHRS and YFSETQ.

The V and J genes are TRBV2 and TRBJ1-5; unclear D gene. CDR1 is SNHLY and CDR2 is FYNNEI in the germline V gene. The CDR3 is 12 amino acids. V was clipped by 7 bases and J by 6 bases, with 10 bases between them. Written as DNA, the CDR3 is TGTGCCAGCAAACACCCAGGTCAGCCCCAGCATTTT. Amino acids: CASKHPGQPQHF.

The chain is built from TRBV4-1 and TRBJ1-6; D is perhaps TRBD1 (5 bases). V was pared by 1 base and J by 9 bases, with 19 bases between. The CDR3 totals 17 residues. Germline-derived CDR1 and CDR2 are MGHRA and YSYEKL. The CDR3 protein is CASSQGIPRGRGSPLHF. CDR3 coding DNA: TGCGCCAGCAGCCAAGGTATACCTAGAGGTAGGGGTTCACCCCTCCACTTT.

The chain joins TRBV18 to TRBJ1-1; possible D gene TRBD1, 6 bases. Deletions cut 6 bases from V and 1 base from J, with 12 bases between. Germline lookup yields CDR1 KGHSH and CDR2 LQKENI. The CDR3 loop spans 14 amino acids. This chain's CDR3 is CASSQRQENTEAFF. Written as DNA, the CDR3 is TGTGCCAGCTCGCAGAGACAGGAGAACACTGAAGCTTTCTTT.

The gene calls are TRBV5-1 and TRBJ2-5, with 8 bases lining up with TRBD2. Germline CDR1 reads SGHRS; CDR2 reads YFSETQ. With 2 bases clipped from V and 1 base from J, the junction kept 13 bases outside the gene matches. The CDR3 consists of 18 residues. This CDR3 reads CASSLGRSSGELQETQYF. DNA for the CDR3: TGCGCCAGCAGCTTAGGACGTAGTAGCGGGGAGCTCCAAGAGACCCAGTACTTC. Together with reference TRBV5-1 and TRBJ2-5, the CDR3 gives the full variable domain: KAGVTQTPRYLIKTRGQQVTLSCSPISGHRSVSWYQQTPGQGLQFLFEYFSETQRNKGNFPGRFSGRQFSNSRSEMNVSTLELGDSALYLCASSLGRSSGELQETQYFGPGTRLLVL.

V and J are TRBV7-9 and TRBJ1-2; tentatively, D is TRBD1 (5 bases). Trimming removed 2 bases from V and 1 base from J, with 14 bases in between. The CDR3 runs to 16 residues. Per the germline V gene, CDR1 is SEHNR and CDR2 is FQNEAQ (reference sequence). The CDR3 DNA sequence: TGTGCCAGCAGCTTACTACAGTCCGGGGGTAACTATGGCTACACCTTC. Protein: CASSLLQSGGNYGYTF.

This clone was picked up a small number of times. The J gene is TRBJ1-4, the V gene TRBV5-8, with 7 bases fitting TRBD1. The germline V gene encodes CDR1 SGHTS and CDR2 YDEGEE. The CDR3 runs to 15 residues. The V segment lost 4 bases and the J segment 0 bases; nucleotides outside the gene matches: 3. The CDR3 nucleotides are TGTGCCAGCAGCCCGGGACAGCCAACTAATGAAAAACTGTTTTTT. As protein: CASSPGQPTNEKLFF.

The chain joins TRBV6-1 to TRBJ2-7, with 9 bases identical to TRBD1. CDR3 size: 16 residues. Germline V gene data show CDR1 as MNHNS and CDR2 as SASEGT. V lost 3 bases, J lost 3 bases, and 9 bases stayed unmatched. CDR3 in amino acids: CASSEVWGQGLYEQYF. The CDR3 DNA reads TGTGCCAGCAGTGAGGTGTGGGGACAGGGACTCTACGAGCAGTACTTC.

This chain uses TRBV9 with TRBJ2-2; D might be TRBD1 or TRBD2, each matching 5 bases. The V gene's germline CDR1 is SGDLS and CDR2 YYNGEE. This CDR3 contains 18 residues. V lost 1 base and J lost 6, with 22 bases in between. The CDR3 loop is CASSVSVGAGFRPGELFF. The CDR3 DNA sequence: TGTGCCAGCAGCGTATCTGTTGGGGCGGGTTTCAGGCCCGGGGAGCTGTTTTTT.

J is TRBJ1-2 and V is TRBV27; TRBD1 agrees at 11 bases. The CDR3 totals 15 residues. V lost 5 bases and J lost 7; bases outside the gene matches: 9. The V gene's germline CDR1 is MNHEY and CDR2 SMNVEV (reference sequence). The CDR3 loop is CASSRQDRGLTGYTF. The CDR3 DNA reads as TGTGCCAGCAGTCGACAGGACAGGGGGCTCACTGGCTACACCTTC.

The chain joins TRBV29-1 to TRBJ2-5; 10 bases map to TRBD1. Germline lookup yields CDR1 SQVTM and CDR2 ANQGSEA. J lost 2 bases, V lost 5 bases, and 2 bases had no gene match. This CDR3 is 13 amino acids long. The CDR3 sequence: CSVRTGGQETQYF. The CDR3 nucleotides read TGCAGCGTTCGGACAGGGGGTCAAGAGACCCAGTACTTC.

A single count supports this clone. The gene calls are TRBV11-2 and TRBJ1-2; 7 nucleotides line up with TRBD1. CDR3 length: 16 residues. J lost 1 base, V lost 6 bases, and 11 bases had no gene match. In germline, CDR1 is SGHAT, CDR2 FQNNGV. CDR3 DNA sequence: TGTGCCAGCAGTCCAACGACAGGGCCTCTTAACTATGGCTACACCTTC. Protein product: CASSPTTGPLNYGYTF. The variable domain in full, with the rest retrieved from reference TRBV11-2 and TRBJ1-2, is EAGVAQSPRYKIIEKRQSVAFWCNPISGHATLYWYQQILGQGPKLLIQFQNNGVVDDSQLPKDRFSAERLKGVDSTLKIQPAKLEDSAVYLCASSPTTGPLNYGYTFGSGTRLTVV.

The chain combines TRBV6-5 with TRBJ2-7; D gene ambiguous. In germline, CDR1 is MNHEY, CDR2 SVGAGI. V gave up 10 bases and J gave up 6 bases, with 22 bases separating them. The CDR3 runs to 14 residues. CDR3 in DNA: TGTGCCACCATGGATGCGGTGGGGATCGGCGAGCAGTACTTC. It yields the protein CATMDAVGIGEQYF.

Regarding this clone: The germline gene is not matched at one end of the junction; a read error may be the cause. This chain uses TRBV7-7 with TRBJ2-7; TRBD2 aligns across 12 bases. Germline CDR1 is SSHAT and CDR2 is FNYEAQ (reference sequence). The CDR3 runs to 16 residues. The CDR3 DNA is TGTGCTAGCAGCTTAGGGACTAGCGGGCTCTCCTACGAGCAGTACTTC. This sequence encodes CASSLGTSGLSYEQYF.

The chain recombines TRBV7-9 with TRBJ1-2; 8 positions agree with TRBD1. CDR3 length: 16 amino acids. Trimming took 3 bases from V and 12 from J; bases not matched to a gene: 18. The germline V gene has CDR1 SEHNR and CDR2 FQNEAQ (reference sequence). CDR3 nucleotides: TGTGCCAGCAGCTTCCCTATTACAGGGGGGCCTGAGCAAGACACCTTC. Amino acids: CASSFPITGGPEQDTF.

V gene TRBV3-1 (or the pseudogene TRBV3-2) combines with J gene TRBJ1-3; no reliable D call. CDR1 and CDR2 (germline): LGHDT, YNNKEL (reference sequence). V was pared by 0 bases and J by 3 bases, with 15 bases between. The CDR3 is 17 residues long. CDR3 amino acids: CASSQDLWVSSGNTIYF. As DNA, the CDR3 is TGTGCCAGCAGCCAAGATCTTTGGGTTTCAAGTGGAAACACCATATATTTT.